A selection of T cell receptor beta chains follows, all from one sample in a study of blood T cells in healthy people across ages. TCRdb re-called the 5' RACE reads through MiXCR, storing one row per CDR3 protein. The repertoire consists of some 900,000 distinct CDR3 sequences, with around 30% occurring once and the leading ten covering 15% to 20%. The sequenced sample consisted of blood. The source of these receptors is a woman aged 80 or over in good health. Each CDR3 is given with its conserved first and last residue. A D gene is named only where the DNA matches it firmly. The size of a clone is reported for some rows only, either as once, few or many, or as a class for expanded clones.

v_gene	abundance	j_gene	d_gene	CDR3nt	CDR3aa
TRBV12-3/TRBV12-4	few	TRBJ2-3	TRBD1	TGTGCCAGCAGTTTAGCGCGGCCAGGGGGCGCGGGAGATACGCAGTATTTT	CASSLARPGGAGDTQYF
TRBV28	.	TRBJ1-2	.	TGTGCCAGCAGCCAGGACAGTTTCGCCTATGGCTACACCTTC	CASSQDSFAYGYTF
TRBV4-3	many	TRBJ1-2	.	TGCGCCAGCAGCCAAGAATCTTTCGCTGGCTACACCTTC	CASSQESFAGYTF
TRBV20-1	many	TRBJ2-5	.	TGCAGTGCTAACCAGAATTTCCAAGAGACCCAGTACTTC	CSANQNFQETQYF
TRBV2	.	TRBJ2-2	.	TGTGCCAGCAGTGGAGGGGGAATGTCCGGGGAGCTGTTTTTT	CASSGGGMSGELFF
TRBV7-2	.	TRBJ2-2	.	TGTGCCAGCAGCCCGGGGACTCAGGGCACCGGGGAGCTGTTTTTT	CASSPGTQGTGELFF
TRBV20-1	many	TRBJ1-2	.	TGCAGTGCCGGCAAAGGGGACGATTATGGCTACACCTTC	CSAGKGDDYGYTF
TRBV28	few	TRBJ1-1	TRBD1	TGTGCCAGCAGTTCGACAGGGCGTGAAGCTTTCTTT	CASSSTGREAFF
TRBV7-9	.	TRBJ2-7	TRBD1	TGTGCCAGCAGCGAAGGAACAGGGGCGTTATCCCACGAGCAGTACTTC	CASSEGTGALSHEQYF
TRBV5-1	many	TRBJ2-7	TRBD2	TGCGCCAGCAGCCGCTCGGGACTACATTACACCTACGAGCAGTACTTC	CASSRSGLHYTYEQYF
TRBV12-3/TRBV12-4	many	TRBJ2-5	.	TGTGCCAGCAGTGGGACGACGGGTGAGACCCAGTACTTC	CASSGTTGETQYF
TRBV20-1	many	TRBJ2-7	TRBD1	TGCAGTGCTAGGAATACAGGGGCACCTCCTGCCGAGCAGTACTTC	CSARNTGAPPAEQYF
TRBV5-1	many	TRBJ2-2	TRBD2	TGCGCCAGCAGCTTGGTGCTAGCGGGGACCCCGAACACCGGGGAGCTGTTTTTT	CASSLVLAGTPNTGELFF
TRBV10-3	many	TRBJ2-7	.	TGTGCCATCAGTGAGAGGCACGGTAGCTCCTACGAGCAGTACTTC	CAISERHGSSYEQYF
TRBV7-8	few	TRBJ2-2	TRBD1	TGTGCCAGCAGCAACCGGGACAGGGGATTCGGGGAGCTGTTTTTT	CASSNRDRGFGELFF
TRBV28	many	TRBJ2-3	.	TGTGCCAGCAGTTTAGGCTCGACCGACCCCCGCACAGATACGCAGTATTTT	CASSLGSTDPRTDTQYF
TRBV24-1	many	TRBJ2-3	TRBD1	TGTGCCACCAGTAATGGAAGACAGGGACACACAGATACGCAGTATTTT	CATSNGRQGHTDTQYF
TRBV7-2	.	TRBJ2-4	TRBD1	TGTGCCAGCAGGGCCGGGACAGGGGGAAACATTCAGTACTTC	CASRAGTGGNIQYF
TRBV29-1	many	TRBJ2-7	TRBD1	TGCAGCGTTGAAGGGGTACAGGGGACCTACGAGCAGTACTTC	CSVEGVQGTYEQYF
TRBV6-6	.	TRBJ1-1	TRBD1	TGTGCCAGCAGTTATCGACAGGGCGGCAGGAACACTGAAGCTTTCTTT	CASSYRQGGRNTEAFF
TRBV20-1	many	TRBJ2-4	.	TGCAGTGCTCCTCACCCTACTAGAGCGCAAAACATTCAGTACTTC	CSAPHPTRAQNIQYF
TRBV4-1	.	TRBJ1-2	.	TGCGCCAGCAGCCAAGGGTCAGGGACTAACTATGGCTACACCTTC	CASSQGSGTNYGYTF
TRBV27	.	TRBJ2-6	.	TGTGCCAGCAGTGCGCCCTTCTCTGGGGCCAACGTCCTGACTTTC	CASSAPFSGANVLTF
TRBV6-1	.	TRBJ1-2	.	TGTGCCAGCAGAGGGGACGGCTATGGCTACACCTTC	CASRGDGYGYTF
TRBV12-3/TRBV12-4	few	TRBJ2-5	TRBD2	TGTGCCAGCAGTGAACTAGCGGGGGTCGGGGAGACCCAGTACTTC	CASSELAGVGETQYF
TRBV28	.	TRBJ1-5	TRBD1	TGTGCCGGCGGGACAGGCAATCAGCCCCAGCATTTT	CAGGTGNQPQHF
TRBV20-1	.	TRBJ1-2	TRBD1	TGCAGTGCCGAACGATCCTTGGACAGGGGCGGCGGCTACACCTTC	CSAERSLDRGGGYTF
TRBV6-5	many	TRBJ2-1	TRBD1	TGTGCCAGCAGTGCTACCGGGACAGGGATCTATGAGCAGTTCTTC	CASSATGTGIYEQFF
TRBV12-3/TRBV12-4	many	TRBJ2-7	.	TGTGCCAGCAGGCTACAGGGAGGGAACAACTACGAGCAGTACTTC	CASRLQGGNNYEQYF
TRBV6-1	.	TRBJ2-5	TRBD1	TGTGCCAGCACATTGACCGGGACAGGGAAAGAGACCCAGTACTTC	CASTLTGTGKETQYF
TRBV7-2	.	TRBJ2-1	.	TGTGCCAGCAGGGCGGCAGGGGAGTGCTATGGGCAGTTCTTC	CASRAAGECYGQFF
TRBV10-3	.	TRBJ2-1	.	TGTGCCATCAGTGAGTCGAGTCCTGAGCAGTTCTTC	CAISESSPEQFF
TRBV20-1	once	TRBJ1-1	TRBD1	TGCAGTGCTAGAGCCCCCGTGACAGGGATCACTGAAGCTTTCTTT	CSARAPVTGITEAFF
TRBV6-2/TRBV6-3	many	TRBJ2-5	.	TGTGCCAGCGGAAAGGGGACTCAATCGGGGACCCAGTACTTC	CASGKGTQSGTQYF
TRBV20-1	.	TRBJ2-1	TRBD1	TGCAGTGCTAGAGTATCGACAGGGTCCACCTACAATGAGCAGTTCTTC	CSARVSTGSTYNEQFF
TRBV28	.	TRBJ2-5	.	TGTGCCAGAGGAATCAGGGAACAAGAGACCCAGTACTTC	CARGIREQETQYF
TRBV4-1	many	TRBJ1-4	.	TGCGCCAGCAGCCAAGGTATGGGATCGGACGAAAAACTGTTTTTT	CASSQGMGSDEKLFF
TRBV7-2	.	TRBJ1-2	.	TGTGCCAGCAGCCTTACAATACGGGACGGTGCCAACTATGGCTACACCTTC	CASSLTIRDGANYGYTF
TRBV25-1	many	TRBJ1-4	.	TGTGCCACCTCCAGGGTTTCTGAAAAACTGTTTTTT	CATSRVSEKLFF
TRBV3-1	.	TRBJ2-1	TRBD2	TGTGCCAGCAGCGACCATGTACCGGGACTAGCGGGGGGCCGGCCTGAGCAGTTCTTC	CASSDHVPGLAGGRPEQFF
TRBV11-2	few	TRBJ1-1	.	TGTGCCAGCAGCTTAATGTCTGAAGCTTTCTTT	CASSLMSEAFF
TRBV11-2	few	TRBJ2-5	TRBD1	TGTGCCAGCAGCTTTCGCCAACAGGGGGCTAAGGAGACCCAGTACTTC	CASSFRQQGAKETQYF
TRBV5-1	few	TRBJ2-2	.	TGCGCCAGCAGCCCGGACAGAGTCACCGGGGAGCTGTTTTTT	CASSPDRVTGELFF
TRBV30	few	TRBJ1-2	.	TGTGCCTGCAAGACACAGGTTTTCTATGGCTACACCTTC	CACKTQVFYGYTF
TRBV27	few	TRBJ1-6	.	TGTGCCAGCAGTCTACAGGGAGGTGAACTTTCACCCCTCCACTTT	CASSLQGGELSPLHF
TRBV2	many	TRBJ2-1	TRBD1	TGTGCCAGCAGCTTGACAGGGATCCGGGAGCAGTTCTTC	CASSLTGIREQFF
TRBV20-1	.	TRBJ1-2	.	TGCAGTGCTAGAGATAGCGGGGGGGCCTATGGCTACACCTTC	CSARDSGGAYGYTF
TRBV5-4	few	TRBJ2-3	TRBD2	TGTGCCAGCAGCTTAGGGACTAGCGGGGGGGCACGAGATACGCAGTATTTT	CASSLGTSGGARDTQYF
TRBV30	.	TRBJ1-2	.	TGTGCCTGGAGTGTACGTCAGAACCATAACTATGGCTACACCTTC	CAWSVRQNHNYGYTF
TRBV5-1	few	TRBJ1-3	.	TGCGCCAGCAGCTTAATCCCAATGCAGGCTGGAAACACCATATATTTT	CASSLIPMQAGNTIYF
TRBV24-1	.	TRBJ2-7	TRBD2	TGTGCCACCAGTGATCCTACTAGCGGGGGGAGGTACAATGAGCAGTACTTC	CATSDPTSGGRYNEQYF
TRBV9	.	TRBJ1-1	TRBD1	TGTGCCAGCAGCGCCTCCGGGACAGGGGTTCAGGAAGCTTTCTTT	CASSASGTGVQEAFF
TRBV7-2	.	TRBJ2-5	.	TGTGCCAGCAGCCGTCGACGGACCCAAGAGACCCAGTACTTC	CASSRRRTQETQYF
TRBV6-1	few	TRBJ2-1	TRBD2	TGTGCCAGCAGTAAGGGGACTAGCGGGGGTCCATCCTACAATGAGCAGTTCTTC	CASSKGTSGGPSYNEQFF
TRBV12-3/TRBV12-4	few	TRBJ1-4	.	TGTGCCAGCAGTCCCGACAGAGTGGGCCCTGCAACTAATGAAAAACTGTTTTTT	CASSPDRVGPATNEKLFF
TRBV7-2	.	TRBJ1-1	.	TGTGCCAGCAGAGAGATTAGAGGCACTGAAGCTTTCTTT	CASREIRGTEAFF